One T cell receptor (beta chain) is described in this entry. The data derive from a study of OX40 agonist ivuxolimab in advanced cancers. Study at large: Having had anti-PD-1, anti-PD-L1 or anti-CTLA-4 therapy before was allowed, and around 39% had some. Three patients had partial responses: one hepatocellular carcinoma, two cutaneous melanoma.

The data were produced by immunoSEQ multiplex PCR, yet TCRdb's version contains in-frame clones alone and is incomplete. The profile shows some 98,000 clones, around 90% of them singletons. The sample in question was CD4+ or CD8+ T cells sorted from blood, obtained in a trial of the OX40 agonist ivuxolimab. This clonotype originated in an adult with an advanced solid tumor such as melanoma, head and neck, liver or kidney cancer.

The CDR3 is CASSEVGGNTIYF. DNA of the CDR3: TGTGCCAGCAGTGAAGTGGGGGGAAACACCATATATTTT. The gene calls are TRBV2 and TRBJ1-3; D gene ambiguous. Germline CDR1 SNHLY, CDR2 FYNNEI. This CDR3 has 13 residues. Trimming cost V 1 base and J 4 bases, with 5 bases left between them.